Sequencing of this T cell receptor (beta chain) was carried out in a study of response to subunit inactivated influenza vaccine. For this clonotype: Its antigen is not identified.

MiXCR, run by TCRdb on the RT-PCR reads, gives a single entry per CDR3 protein. Altogether 650,000 to 800,000 distinct CDR3 sequences are present, around 14% being singletons, with the ten largest covering approximately 6.5%. Regarding the study as a whole: Only a handful of new T cells, the authors suggested, are recruited with each seasonal influenza vaccination.

The TCR comes from a man aged 50 to 60 who received an inactivated influenza vaccine. The material sequenced was PBMCs from blood, taken roughly 2 weeks before vaccination.

The CDR3 DNA follows: TGTGCCACCAGCAGAGAGAGGGGTTACACTGAAGCTTTCTTT. It is translated as CATSRERGYTEAFF. The chain employs TRBV15 and TRBJ1-1; D is possibly TRBD1 (5 bases). CDR1 LNHNV and CDR2 YYDKDF come from the germline V gene (reference sequence). The CDR3 spans 14 residues. The V gene lost 0 bases and the J gene lost 3 bases, with 8 bases spanning the gap.